The subject of this entry is one TCR beta chain. Time point indicated: pretreatment peripheral blood. Each PCR contained spiked-in synthetic TCR analog templates. The assay was immunoSEQ multiplex PCR, and TCRdb's table has in-frame clones only and misses some. The repertoire includes 95,000 to 100,000 clones, 87% of them detected once, and 2% to 2.5% sits in the top ten. This entry belongs to a study of PD-L1 blockade in urothelial cancer. Study-wide context: A median approximately 150,000 T cells were found in blood samples.

The TCR originated in a man in his 60s with urothelial cancer. The sequencing here drew on PBMCs, taken around atezolizumab (anti-PD-L1) treatment.

The CDR3 loop is CASSPRTSGRKETQYF. The DNA for the CDR3 is TGTGCCAGCAGTCCTCGGACTAGCGGGAGGAAAGAGACCCAGTACTTC. V gene TRBV27 combines with J gene TRBJ2-5; 14 nucleotides match TRBD2. This CDR3 has 16 amino acids. CDR1 is MNHEY and CDR2 is SMNVEV in the germline V gene (reference sequence). The ends lost 5 bases at V and 3 bases at J; junction bases unmatched: 5.